These 23 T cell receptor beta chains originate from one sample sequenced in a study of blood T cell repertoires in COVID-19. Clones were read by immunoSEQ multiplex PCR, and TCRdb kept only the in-frame ones, dropping some. The sample holds approximately 230,000 clones; 80% to 90% are singletons and the top ten take approximately 4.2%. The sequenced material came from PBMCs or T cells enriched from blood (not recorded which). All receptors derive from a woman aged 25 to 39 who had recovered from COVID-19.

This clone has only a few counts. The chain links TRBV7-8 to TRBJ2-7, with TRBD1 matching over 8 bases. From germline, CDR1 is SGHVS and CDR2 FQNEAQ. Trimming at V came to 0 bases and at J to 3 bases, leaving 10 bases not matched to a gene. The CDR3 has 17 amino acids. The CDR3 nucleotides are TGTGCCAGCAGCTTAGCGCAGCGGACAGGGACCGACTACGAGCAGTACTTC. The encoded protein is CASSLAQRTGTDYEQYF.

Only one count was recorded for this clone. The CDR3 DNA follows: TGTGCCAGCAGTTTATCCGCCGAGTATGGCTACACCTTC. Translating it yields CASSLSAEYGYTF. The chain recombines TRBV28 with TRBJ1-2; D is unclear. Germline V gene data show CDR1 as MDHEN and CDR2 as SYDVKM. Trimming removed 1 base from V and 5 bases from J, with 8 bases in between. The CDR3 sequence is 13 residues long.

Of note for this clone: Different DNA sequences within this sample yield the same CDR3. The chain uses TRBV18 and TRBJ2-1, with a weak D call TRBD1 (6 bases). In germline, CDR1 is KGHSH, CDR2 LQKENI. This CDR3 region has 13 residues. Trimming pared 3 bases from V and 5 bases from J, leaving 8 bases between. The CDR3 DNA reads as TGTGCCAGCTCACCCGGACAGAACAATGAGCAGTTCTTC. Translated, it gives CASSPGQNNEQFF.

This clone was detected once. The chain uses TRBV5-4 and TRBJ1-6, with TRBD1 matching 8 bases. Germline V gives CDR1 SGHNT, CDR2 YYREEE (reference sequence). The CDR3 consists of 14 residues. The V and J ends lost 4 bases and 10 bases, in that order; junction bases with no gene match: 7. CDR3: CASSLDRGGSPLHF. The CDR3 bases are TGTGCCAGCAGCCTCGACAGGGGAGGGTCACCCCTCCACTTT.

The rearrangement links TRBV7-2 to TRBJ1-2, with 9 nucleotides matching TRBD1. V was clipped by 3 bases and J by 8 bases; unmatched bases: 10. Germline loops: CDR1 SGHTA, CDR2 FQGNSA. The CDR3 length is 15 residues. The CDR3 loop is CASSLVTGQGFGYTF. The CDR3 DNA is TGTGCCAGCAGCTTGGTAACGGGACAGGGATTCGGCTACACCTTC.

This chain joins TRBV3-1 (or the pseudogene TRBV3-2) and TRBJ2-3; the match to TRBD2 covers 10 bases. The CDR3 contains 18 residues. Germline assignment: CDR1 LGHDT and CDR2 YNNKEL (reference sequence). Trimming removed 8 bases from V and 2 bases from J; junction bases left unmatched: 16. DNA for the CDR3: TGTGCCAGCGCCACCGCTCCCCTAGCGGGAGTCACCACAGATACGCAGTATTTT. Translating gives CASATAPLAGVTTDTQYF.

The rearrangement joins TRBV19 to TRBJ2-7; 7 nucleotides agree with TRBD1. The CDR3 is 13 amino acids. Per the germline V gene, CDR1 is LNHDA and CDR2 is SQIVND (reference sequence). V lost 6 bases, J lost 2 bases, and 4 bases stayed unmatched. This CDR3 reads CASSPGTAYEQYF. The CDR3 DNA is TGTGCCAGTAGCCCCGGGACAGCCTACGAGCAGTACTTC.

The J gene is TRBJ1-4, the V gene TRBV28; D gene uncertain. Trimming removed 6 bases from V and 5 bases from J, with 10 bases in between. Germline assignment: CDR1 MDHEN and CDR2 SYDVKM. The CDR3 runs to 13 residues. The CDR3 reads CASRVGSNEKLFF. The CDR3 DNA is TGTGCCAGCAGGGTCGGGTCAAATGAAAAACTGTTTTTT.

The chain uses TRBV7-3 and TRBJ2-1; D gene ambiguous. This CDR3 has 13 amino acids. V lost 5 bases to trimming and J lost 10 bases, with 15 bases between them. Germline V gene sequence: CDR1 SGHTA, CDR2 FQGTGA. The CDR3 nucleotides are TGTGCCAGCAGCCCCGAAGGAGTGCAGGAGCAGTTCTTC. Its protein product is CASSPEGVQEQFF.

The chain recombines TRBV18 with TRBJ2-1; 7 bases match TRBD1. The CDR3 is 17 residues long. V trimming: 2 bases; J trimming: 2 bases; junction bases outside the gene matches: 9. From germline, CDR1 is KGHSH and CDR2 LQKENI. The CDR3 protein is CASSPRGPGQTYNEQFF. The CDR3 DNA reads TGTGCCAGCTCACCAAGAGGTCCGGGACAGACCTACAATGAGCAGTTCTTC.

The V call is TRBV5-1, the J call TRBJ2-7; 9 nucleotides align to TRBD1. Losses at the gene ends were 3 bases for V and 1 base for J; bases not matched to a gene: 2. The V gene's germline CDR1 is SGHRS and CDR2 YFSETQ. CDR3 length equals 14 residues. The CDR3 is CASSWGQGSYEQYF. In nucleotides, the CDR3 is TGCGCCAGCAGCTGGGGACAGGGTTCCTACGAGCAGTACTTC.

The chain links TRBV6-1 to TRBJ2-5, with 7 bases fitting TRBD2. The germline V gene has CDR1 MNHNS and CDR2 SASEGT. The CDR3 contains 16 residues. V shed 3 bases, J shed 4 bases, and the junction held 11 bases outside the gene matches. CDR3 region: CASSDDYAGAAETQYF. CDR3 DNA sequence: TGTGCCAGCAGTGACGACTACGCGGGAGCCGCAGAGACCCAGTACTTC.

The J gene is TRBJ1-1, the V gene TRBV10-3; TRBD1 matches 7 bases. With 10 bases clipped from V and 2 bases from J, the junction kept 13 bases outside the gene matches. Per germline, CDR1 ENHRY and CDR2 SYGVKD. There are 15 residues in the CDR3. DNA for the CDR3: TGTGCCAGCAGGGACAGTAATGGGGGAAACACTGAAGCTTTCTTT. It is translated as CASRDSNGGNTEAFF.

V gene TRBV5-4 combines with J gene TRBJ2-3; no clear D. V lost 4 bases and J 0 bases, leaving 6 bases between the germline ends. CDR3 length: 13 amino acids. CDR1 SGHNT and CDR2 YYREEE come from the germline V gene (reference sequence). CDR3 loop: CASSDTSTDTQYF. CDR3 DNA sequence: TGTGCCAGCAGCGACACTAGCACAGATACGCAGTATTTT.

This clone was observed once. This chain links TRBV18 with TRBJ2-1, with TRBD1 matching over 9 bases. This CDR3 comprises 18 residues. After removal of 4 bases from V and 3 bases from J, the junction contained 13 bases not matched to a gene. Germline CDR1 is KGHSH and CDR2 is LQKENI. DNA of the CDR3: TGTGCCAGCTCACTTAATCTTCCGGGACAGGGTATCTACAATGAGCAGTTCTTC. It specifies CASSLNLPGQGIYNEQFF.

V usage is TRBV7-8 and J usage is TRBJ1-5; TRBD1 agrees at 11 bases. The ends lost 5 bases at V and 7 bases at J; junction bases unmatched: 7. The germline CDR1 and CDR2 sequences are SGHVS and FQNEAQ. The CDR3 has 15 residues. CDR3 bases: TGTGCCAGCAGCCCGCGGACAGGGGGCGGGCAGCCCCAGCATTTT. Its translation is CASSPRTGGGQPQHF.

The chain uses TRBV9 and TRBJ2-3, with D possibly matching TRBD2 (6 bases). The CDR3 is 15 amino acids. Trimming took 3 bases from V and 7 from J, leaving 18 bases between them. Germline CDR1 reads SGDLS; CDR2 reads YYNGEE. This CDR3 is CASSEATSSRHTQYF. The CDR3 region has the DNA TGTGCCAGCAGCGAGGCGACTAGTTCCCGCCATACGCAGTATTTT.

The genes are TRBV28 and TRBJ1-3; D gene unclear. This CDR3 has 17 residues. CDR1 is MDHEN and CDR2 is SYDVKM in the germline V gene. The ends were cut back, 1 base at V and 0 bases at J, with 13 bases in the middle. CDR3 loop: CASSLLGSLNSGNTIYF. CDR3 nucleotide sequence: TGTGCCAGCAGTTTATTGGGCAGCCTCAACTCTGGAAACACCATATATTTT.

This chain connects TRBV6-5 to TRBJ1-2, with unresolved D. This CDR3 has 14 residues. CDR1 is MNHEY and CDR2 is SVGAGI in the germline V gene. The ends were cut back, 5 bases at V and 7 bases at J, with 17 bases in the middle. CDR3 loop: CASSRIGVVAGYTF. The CDR3 DNA sequence: TGTGCCAGCAGTCGAATCGGGGTGGTCGCTGGCTACACCTTC.

The gene calls are TRBV6-6 and TRBJ1-6; 7 bases align to TRBD1. Looked up from germline, CDR1 is MNHNY and CDR2 is SVGAGI (reference sequence). There are 14 residues in the CDR3. The J segment lost 6 bases and the V segment lost 7 bases, leaving 6 bases of the junction unmatched. DNA for the CDR3: TGTGCCAGCACCGAACAGGGGAGTAATTCACCCCTCCACTTT. Its translation: CASTEQGSNSPLHF.

The chain uses TRBV19 and TRBJ1-1; D is perhaps TRBD1 (6 bases). V was trimmed by 6 bases and J by 2 bases, leaving 16 bases between them. Germline assignment: CDR1 LNHDA and CDR2 SQIVND (reference sequence). This CDR3 contains 15 residues. This CDR3 is CASRRTTGLNTEAFF. CDR3 DNA sequence: TGTGCCAGTAGACGTACCACAGGGCTCAACACTGAAGCTTTCTTT. Together with reference TRBV19 and TRBJ1-1, the CDR3 gives the full variable domain: DGGITQSPKYLFRKEGQNVTLSCEQNLNHDAMYWYRQDPGQGLRLIYYSQIVNDFQKGDIAEGYSVSREKKESFPLTVTSAQKNPTAFYLCASRRTTGLNTEAFFGQGTRLTVV.

The V and J genes are TRBV4-3 and TRBJ2-1, with D tentatively TRBD1 (6 bases). There are 15 residues in the CDR3. The V and J ends lost 4 bases and 6 bases respectively, with 16 bases between them. Germline V lookup: CDR1 LGHNA, CDR2 YSLEER. CDR3 DNA: TGCGCCAGCAGCCCGGGACACGCAAAATTCAATGAGCAGTTCTTC. Its translation: CASSPGHAKFNEQFF.

The chain employs TRBV6-5 and TRBJ2-1; TRBD1 is a possible D gene (5 bases). The V end was cut by 3 bases, the J end by 4 bases, with 10 bases between. Germline assignment: CDR1 MNHEY and CDR2 SVGAGI. The CDR3 is made up of 14 amino acids. In DNA, the CDR3 is TGTGCCAGCAGTTATAAGGGGATTTACAATGAGCAGTTCTTC. Its protein product is CASSYKGIYNEQFF.